This T cell receptor (beta chain) came from a study of control samples from healthy donors and cancer patients. The method was immunoSEQ multiplex PCR; TCRdb's version includes in-frame clones alone and lacks a portion of them. The sample has fewer than 200,000 clones; nearly 90% are singletons. The origin of this receptor is a woman aged 50 to 60 in good health. The sample was blood.

The CDR3 sequence: CASSPRTWGYEQYF. CDR3 DNA sequence: TGTGCCAGCAGCCCACGGACCTGGGGCTACGAGCAGTACTTC. The J gene is TRBJ2-7, the V gene TRBV14; D remains ambiguous. Trimming took 4 bases from V and 3 from J, leaving 13 bases between them. Germline values: CDR1 SGHDN, CDR2 FVKESK. The CDR3 loop spans 14 amino acids.